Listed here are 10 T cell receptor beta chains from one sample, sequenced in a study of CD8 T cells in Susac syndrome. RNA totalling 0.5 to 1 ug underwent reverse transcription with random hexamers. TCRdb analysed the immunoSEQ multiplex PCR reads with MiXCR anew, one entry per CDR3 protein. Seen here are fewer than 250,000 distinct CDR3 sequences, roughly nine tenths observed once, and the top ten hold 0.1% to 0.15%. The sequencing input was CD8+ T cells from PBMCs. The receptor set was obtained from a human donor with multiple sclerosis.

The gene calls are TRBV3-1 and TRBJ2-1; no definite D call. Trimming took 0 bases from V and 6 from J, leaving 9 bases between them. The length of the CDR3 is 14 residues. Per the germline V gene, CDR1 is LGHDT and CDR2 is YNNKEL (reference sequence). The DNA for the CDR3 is TGTGCCAGCAGCCAAGATCGGAAGTTCAATGAGCAGTTCTTC. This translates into CASSQDRKFNEQFF.

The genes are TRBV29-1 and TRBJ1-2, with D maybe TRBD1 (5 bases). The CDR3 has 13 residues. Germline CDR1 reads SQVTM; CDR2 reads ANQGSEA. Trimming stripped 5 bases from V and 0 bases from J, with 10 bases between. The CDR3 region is CSVSGGSNYGYTF. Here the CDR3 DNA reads TGCAGCGTTTCCGGGGGGTCTAACTATGGCTACACCTTC.

This chain's CDR3 is CASSLHGGTNTGELFF. The CDR3 DNA sequence: TGTGCCAGCAGTCTACACGGAGGTACTAACACCGGGGAGCTGTTTTTT. The V and J genes are TRBV27 and TRBJ2-2; a possible D gene is TRBD2 (5 bases). Germline lookup yields CDR1 MNHEY and CDR2 SMNVEV (reference sequence). Trimming took off 5 bases at V and 2 bases at J, with 15 bases between the two ends. The CDR3 runs 16 residues.

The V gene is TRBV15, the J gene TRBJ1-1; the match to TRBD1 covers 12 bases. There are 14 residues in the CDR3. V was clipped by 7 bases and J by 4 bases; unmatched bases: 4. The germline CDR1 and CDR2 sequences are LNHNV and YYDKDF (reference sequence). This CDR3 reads CATKGQGAITEAFF. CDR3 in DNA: TGTGCCACCAAGGGACAGGGGGCAATCACTGAAGCTTTCTTT. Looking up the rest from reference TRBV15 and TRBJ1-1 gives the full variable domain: DAMVIQNPRYQVTQFGKPVTLSCSQTLNHNVMYWYQQKSSQAPKLLFHYYDKDFNNEADTPDNFQSRRPNTSFCFLDIRSPGLGDTAMYLCATKGQGAITEAFFGQGTRLTVV.

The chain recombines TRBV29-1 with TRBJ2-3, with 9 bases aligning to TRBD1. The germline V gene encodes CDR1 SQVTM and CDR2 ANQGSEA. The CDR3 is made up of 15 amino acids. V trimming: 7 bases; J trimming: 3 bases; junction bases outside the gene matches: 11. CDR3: CSATPGDRVTDTQYF. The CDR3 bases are TGCAGCGCCACCCCCGGGGACAGGGTTACAGATACGCAGTATTTT.

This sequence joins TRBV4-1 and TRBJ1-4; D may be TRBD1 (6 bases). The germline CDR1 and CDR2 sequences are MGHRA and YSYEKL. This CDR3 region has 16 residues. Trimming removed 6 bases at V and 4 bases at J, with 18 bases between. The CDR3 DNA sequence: TGCGCCAGCAGACCTCCAGGGGCGCAACATAATGAAAAACTGTTTTTT. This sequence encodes CASRPPGAQHNEKLFF.

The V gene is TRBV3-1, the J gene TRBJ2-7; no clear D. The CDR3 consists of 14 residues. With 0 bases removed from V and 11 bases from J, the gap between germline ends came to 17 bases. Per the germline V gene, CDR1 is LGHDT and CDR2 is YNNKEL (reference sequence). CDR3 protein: CASSQDRARTQKYF. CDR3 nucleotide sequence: TGTGCCAGCAGCCAAGATAGGGCCCGGACCCAGAAGTACTTC.

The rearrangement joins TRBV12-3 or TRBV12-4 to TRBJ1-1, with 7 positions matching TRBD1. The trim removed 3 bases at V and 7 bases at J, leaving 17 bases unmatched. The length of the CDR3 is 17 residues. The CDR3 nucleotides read TGTGCCAGCAGTTTCCCCCCCTCGACAGGGAGTCAGGGTGAAGCTTTCTTT. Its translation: CASSFPPSTGSQGEAFF.

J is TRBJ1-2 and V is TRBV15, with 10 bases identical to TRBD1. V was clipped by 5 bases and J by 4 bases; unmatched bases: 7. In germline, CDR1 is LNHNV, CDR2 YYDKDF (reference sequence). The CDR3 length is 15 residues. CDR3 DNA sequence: TGTGCCACCAGCCCCCCCGGGACAGGGGCCTATGGCTACACCTTC. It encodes CATSPPGTGAYGYTF.

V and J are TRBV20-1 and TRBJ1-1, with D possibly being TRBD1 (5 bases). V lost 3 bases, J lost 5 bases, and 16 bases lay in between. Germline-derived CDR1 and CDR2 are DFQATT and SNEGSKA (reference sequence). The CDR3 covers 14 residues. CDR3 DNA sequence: TGCAGTGCTAGGGGGGGGGAGCTGGTAACTGAAGCTTTCTTT. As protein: CSARGGELVTEAFF.